Below are 17 T cell receptor beta chains sequenced from a single sample in a study of a mutant IDH1 vaccine in newly diagnosed glioma. The sample's time point: week 35, safety follow-up. Each vaccine dose was 300 ug of mutant IDH1 20-mer peptide, with topical imiquimod. No cognate antigen is known for these TCRs. The data were produced by immunoSEQ multiplex PCR, yet TCRdb's version contains in-frame clones alone and is incomplete. This table holds roughly 38,000 clones, approximately 92% found once. The sequencing here drew on PBMCs, taken from a glioma patient whose treatment included an IDH1 peptide vaccine. The receptor source for this set is a man in his forties with glioma.

The CDR3 DNA is TGCGCCAGCAGCCCCACCCTCACCTCGCGGTCGTACCAAGAGACCCAGTACTTC. This codes for CASSPTLTSRSYQETQYF. The chain couples TRBV5-1 to TRBJ2-5, with no clear D. Germline CDR1 SGHRS, CDR2 YFSETQ. The CDR3 runs to 18 residues. Trimming shortened V by 4 bases and J by 0 bases, and 22 bases separated the two germline ends.

The rearrangement uses TRBV7-2 and TRBJ1-5; perhaps TRBD1 as D (5 bases). CDR1 SGHTA and CDR2 FQGNSA come from the germline V gene. V was pared by 7 bases and J by 4 bases, with 17 bases between. CDR3 length equals 15 residues. The CDR3 sequence is CASTGIWDGNQPQHF. The CDR3 region has the DNA TGTGCCAGCACCGGGATATGGGACGGTAATCAGCCCCAGCATTTT.

This clone was detected a few times. The V gene is TRBV5-1, the J gene TRBJ2-3; 11 nucleotides line up with TRBD1. V gave up 3 bases and J gave up 1 base; unmatched junction bases: 1. The CDR3 consists of 15 residues. CDR1 is SGHRS and CDR2 is YFSETQ in the germline V gene. CDR3 sequence: CASSWTGGGTDTQYF. DNA of the CDR3: TGCGCCAGCAGCTGGACAGGGGGCGGCACAGATACGCAGTATTTT.

The chain is built from TRBV7-8 and TRBJ2-3, with D unclear. Germline CDR1 reads SGHVS; CDR2 reads FQNEAQ. Trimming took off 2 bases at V and 0 bases at J, with 12 bases between the two ends. This CDR3 contains 16 residues. CDR3 in DNA: TGTGCCAGCAGCTTAATCGTACAAACTAGCACAGATACGCAGTATTTT. Protein product: CASSLIVQTSTDTQYF.

J is TRBJ1-1 and V is TRBV11-2; D perhaps matches TRBD1 (6 bases). Germline V gene data show CDR1 as SGHAT and CDR2 as FQNNGV. V was clipped by 5 bases and J by 1 base, with 20 bases between them. This CDR3 has 17 amino acids. CDR3 bases: TGTGCCAGCAGCCTCCGACAGAACCGAGGGGGGAACACTGAAGCTTTCTTT. Its protein is CASSLRQNRGGNTEAFF. The entire variable domain, with the rest obtained from reference TRBV11-2 and TRBJ1-1, is as follows: EAGVAQSPRYKIIEKRQSVAFWCNPISGHATLYWYQQILGQGPKLLIQFQNNGVVDDSQLPKDRFSAERLKGVDSTLKIQPAKLEDSAVYLCASSLRQNRGGNTEAFFGQGTRLTVV.

V gene TRBV5-5 combines with J gene TRBJ2-5; D remains unclear. V shed 3 bases and J shed 5 bases, with 14 bases lying between them. Germline CDR1 and CDR2: SGHKS and YYEKEE (reference sequence). CDR3 length: 14 amino acids. CDR3 loop: CASSSLMGRETQYF. CDR3 nucleotide sequence: TGTGCCAGCAGCTCACTGATGGGTCGGGAGACCCAGTACTTC.

The chain recombines TRBV15 with TRBJ1-6; possibly TRBD1 for D (5 bases). The CDR3 consists of 17 residues. Germline values: CDR1 LNHNV, CDR2 YYDKDF (reference sequence). V lost 5 bases to trimming and J lost 10 bases, with 24 bases between them. This chain's CDR3 is CATSGSTSPWDDSPLHF. The CDR3 region has the DNA TGTGCCACCAGCGGATCTACATCGCCCTGGGACGACTCACCCCTCCACTTT. Full variable domain (outside the CDR3, taken from reference TRBV15 and TRBJ1-6): DAMVIQNPRYQVTQFGKPVTLSCSQTLNHNVMYWYQQKSSQAPKLLFHYYDKDFNNEADTPDNFQSRRPNTSFCFLDIRSPGLGDTAMYLCATSGSTSPWDDSPLHFGNGTRLTVT.

The chain combines TRBV18 with TRBJ1-1; no firm D call. V was trimmed by 3 bases and J by 2 bases, leaving 7 bases between them. The germline V gene has CDR1 KGHSH and CDR2 LQKENI. The CDR3 has 13 amino acids. The DNA for the CDR3 is TGTGCCAGCTCACCTAGGCAAAACACTGAAGCTTTCTTT. This codes for CASSPRQNTEAFF.

The chain links TRBV4-3 to TRBJ2-1, with D possibly TRBD2 on 5 matching bases. Germline assignment: CDR1 LGHNA and CDR2 YSLEER. V lost 0 bases and J lost 0, with 6 bases in between. The CDR3 is made up of 15 amino acids. Here the CDR3 reads CASSQDTSSYNEQFF. The CDR3 DNA is TGCGCCAGCAGCCAAGATACTAGCTCCTACAATGAGCAGTTCTTC.

This clone was picked up one time. This chain links TRBV10-3 with TRBJ2-7, with D tentatively TRBD1 or TRBD2 (5 bases each). The length of the CDR3 is 14 residues. V was pared by 2 bases and J by 3 bases, with 11 bases between. The V gene's germline CDR1 is ENHRY and CDR2 SYGVKD. CDR3 in amino acids: CAISEGTSFYEQYF. The DNA of the CDR3 is TGTGCCATCAGTGAGGGGACCTCTTTCTACGAGCAGTACTTC.

The sample holds a few counts of this clone. The chain has TRBV6-5 and TRBJ1-1; D remains unclear. From germline, CDR1 is MNHEY and CDR2 SVGAGI. The germline V and J ends were trimmed by 4 bases and 6 bases, with 12 bases remaining between them. CDR3 size: 13 residues. The CDR3 DNA reads as TGTGCCAGCAGTTGGGAGTTGCAGGCTGAAGCTTTCTTT. As protein: CASSWELQAEAFF.

By sample share, this clone is medium-sized. V usage is TRBV7-9 and J usage is TRBJ1-4; D remains ambiguous. Germline CDR1 and CDR2: SEHNR and FQNEAQ (reference sequence). V was pared by 0 bases and J by 8 bases, with 4 bases between. The CDR3 totals 12 residues. The CDR3 is CASSLASEKLFF. For the CDR3, the DNA is TGTGCCAGCAGCTTAGCGAGCGAAAAACTGTTTTTT.

The gene calls are TRBV5-8 and TRBJ2-7; the match to TRBD1 covers 9 bases. The CDR3 contains 16 residues. The germline V gene encodes CDR1 SGHTS and CDR2 YDEGEE. Germline trimming cut 1 base from V and 5 bases from J; bases unmatched to any gene: 10. The CDR3 DNA is TGTGCCAGCAGCTTGTGGGCCCGAACAGGGGGCAACGAGCAGTACTTC. This encodes CASSLWARTGGNEQYF.

The CDR3, as DNA: TGCAGCGCCCGACAGGGTGGGAGTGAAAAACTGTTTTTT. Its translation: CSARQGGSEKLFF. The chain combines TRBV29-1 with TRBJ1-4, with 7 nucleotides matching TRBD1. The CDR3 consists of 13 residues. Germline V CDR1 and CDR2: SQVTM, ANQGSEA. V shed 7 bases, J shed 7 bases, and the junction held 9 bases outside the gene matches.

The rearrangement joins TRBV9 to TRBJ2-5; 10 bases map to TRBD2. The J segment lost 4 bases and the V segment lost 4 bases, leaving 7 bases of the junction unmatched. CDR1 is SGDLS and CDR2 is YYNGEE in the germline V gene. This CDR3 is built from 15 residues. The CDR3 spells CASSPEGLALETQYF. DNA of the CDR3: TGTGCCAGCAGCCCCGAGGGACTAGCGTTAGAGACCCAGTACTTC. The variable domain in full, completed from reference TRBV9 and TRBJ2-5, reads DSGVTQTPKHLITATGQRVTLRCSPRSGDLSVYWYQQSLDQGLQFLIQYYNGEERAKGNILERFSAQQFPDLHSELNLSSLELGDSALYFCASSPEGLALETQYFGPGTRLLVL.

CDR3 nucleotide sequence: TGTGCCAGCAGCGCACGGACAGGACGCCTGGACGAGCAGTACTTC. Amino acids: CASSARTGRLDEQYF. The V and J genes are TRBV5-4 and TRBJ2-7, with TRBD1 matching 7 bases. The CDR3 is 15 amino acids. Germline CDR1 SGHNT, CDR2 YYREEE (reference sequence). V gave up 4 bases and J gave up 5 bases; unmatched junction bases: 12.

The chain employs TRBV19 and TRBJ1-5, with a tentative D call TRBD1 (6 bases). The CDR3 is 15 amino acids. V lost 5 bases to trimming and J lost 6 bases, with 17 bases between them. The germline CDR1 and CDR2 sequences are LNHDA and SQIVND (reference sequence). CDR3 protein: CASSAQGRGGQPQHF. DNA for the CDR3: TGTGCCAGTAGTGCCCAGGGCAGGGGTGGTCAGCCCCAGCATTTT.